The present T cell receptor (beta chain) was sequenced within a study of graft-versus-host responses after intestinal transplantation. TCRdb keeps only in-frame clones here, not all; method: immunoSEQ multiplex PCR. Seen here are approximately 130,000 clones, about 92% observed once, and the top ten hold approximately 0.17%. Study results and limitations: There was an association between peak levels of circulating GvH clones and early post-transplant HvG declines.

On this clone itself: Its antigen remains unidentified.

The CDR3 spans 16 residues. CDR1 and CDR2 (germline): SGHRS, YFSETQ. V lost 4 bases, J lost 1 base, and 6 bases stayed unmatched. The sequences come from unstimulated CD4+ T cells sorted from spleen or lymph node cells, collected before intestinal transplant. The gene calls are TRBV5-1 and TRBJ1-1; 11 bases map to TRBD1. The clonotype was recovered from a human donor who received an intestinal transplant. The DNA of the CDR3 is TGCGCCAGCAGCCCCTGGACAGGGGGCGCGAACACTGAAGCTTTCTTT. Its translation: CASSPWTGGANTEAFF.